This TCR beta chain was recovered during a study of blood T cell repertoires in COVID-19. For the study at large: Collection of acute and convalescent COVID-19 samples took place in the United States, Italy and Spain. Sample material is recorded as cDNA or gDNA derived from T cells, B-cell-depleted T cells, or PBMCs.

Original analysis: Estimated nucleated cell counts came from reference gene primer amplification. The table came from immunoSEQ multiplex PCR; TCRdb's copy has only in-frame clones and leaves some out. The V and J calls and clone size are taken from that table; D and trimming were inferred from the DNA. The table has about 110,000 clones, 60% to 85% seen once. This clone was counted only a few times. Losses at the gene ends were 1 base for V and 8 bases for J; bases not matched to a gene: 6. Germline lookup yields CDR1 MDHEN and CDR2 SYDVKM. This CDR3 contains 14 residues. The specimen sequenced was peripheral blood. This clonotype was obtained from a woman in her 40s with acute or convalescent COVID-19. V usage is TRBV28 and J usage is TRBJ1-2; 8 bases are a match to TRBD1. This chain's CDR3 is CASSLSPDRDGYTF. DNA of the CDR3: TGTGCCAGCAGTTTATCCCCGGACAGGGACGGCTACACCTTC.